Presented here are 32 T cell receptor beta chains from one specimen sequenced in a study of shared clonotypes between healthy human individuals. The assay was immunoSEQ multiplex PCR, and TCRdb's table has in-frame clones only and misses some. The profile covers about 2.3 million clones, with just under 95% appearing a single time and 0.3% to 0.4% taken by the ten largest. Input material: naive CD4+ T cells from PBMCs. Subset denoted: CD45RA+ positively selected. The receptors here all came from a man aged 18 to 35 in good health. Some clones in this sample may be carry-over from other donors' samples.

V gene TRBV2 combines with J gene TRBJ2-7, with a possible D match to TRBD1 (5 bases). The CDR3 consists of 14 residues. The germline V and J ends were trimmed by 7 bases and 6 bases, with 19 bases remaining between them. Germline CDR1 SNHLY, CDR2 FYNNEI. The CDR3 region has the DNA TGTGCCAGCAAGATTCAGGGCGCCCCCGCCGAGCAGTACTTC. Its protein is CASKIQGAPAEQYF.

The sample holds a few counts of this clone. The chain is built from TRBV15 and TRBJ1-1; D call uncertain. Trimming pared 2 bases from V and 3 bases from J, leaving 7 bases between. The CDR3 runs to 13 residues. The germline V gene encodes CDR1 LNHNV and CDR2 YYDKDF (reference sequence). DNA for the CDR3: TGTGCCACCAGCAGACAAAAGGACACTGAAGCTTTCTTT. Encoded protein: CATSRQKDTEAFF. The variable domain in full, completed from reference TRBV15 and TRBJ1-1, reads DAMVIQNPRYQVTQFGKPVTLSCSQTLNHNVMYWYQQKSSQAPKLLFHYYDKDFNNEADTPDNFQSRRPNTSFCFLDIRSPGLGDTAMYLCATSRQKDTEAFFGQGTRLTVV.

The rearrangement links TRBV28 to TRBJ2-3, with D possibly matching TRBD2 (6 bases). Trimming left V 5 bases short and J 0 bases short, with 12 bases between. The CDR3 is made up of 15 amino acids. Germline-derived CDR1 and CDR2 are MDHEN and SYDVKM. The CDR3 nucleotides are TGTGCCAGCAGTATCGGCGGGATTAGCACAGATACGCAGTATTTT. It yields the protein CASSIGGISTDTQYF.

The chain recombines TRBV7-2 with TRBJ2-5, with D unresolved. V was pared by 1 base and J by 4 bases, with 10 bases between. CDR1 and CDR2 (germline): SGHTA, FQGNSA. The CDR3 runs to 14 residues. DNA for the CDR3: TGTGCCAGCAGCTTAGTGCATCGGGCAGAGACCCAGTACTTC. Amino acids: CASSLVHRAETQYF.

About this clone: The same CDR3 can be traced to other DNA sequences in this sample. As DNA, the CDR3 is TGTGCCTGGAGTGTGGGCCTAGCGGGGGCCTACGAGCAGTACTTC. This sequence encodes CAWSVGLAGAYEQYF. The chain combines TRBV30 with TRBJ2-7, with 10 bases aligning to TRBD2. The ends lost 0 bases at V and 2 bases at J; junction bases unmatched: 4. The CDR3 runs 15 residues. Germline V CDR1 and CDR2: GTSNPN, SVGIG (reference sequence).

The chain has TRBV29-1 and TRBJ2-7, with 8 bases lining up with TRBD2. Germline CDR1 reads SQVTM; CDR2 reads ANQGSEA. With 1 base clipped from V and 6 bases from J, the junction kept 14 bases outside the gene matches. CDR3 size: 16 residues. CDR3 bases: TGCAGCGTTGAAGTACAGTCGCGGGAGGTTCGGTCCGAGCAGTACTTC. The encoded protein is CSVEVQSREVRSEQYF.

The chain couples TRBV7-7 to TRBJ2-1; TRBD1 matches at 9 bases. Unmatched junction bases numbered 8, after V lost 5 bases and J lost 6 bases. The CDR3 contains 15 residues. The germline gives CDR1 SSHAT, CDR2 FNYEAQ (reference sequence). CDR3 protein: CASSAAGQGINEQFF. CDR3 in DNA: TGTGCCAGCAGCGCGGCGGGACAGGGTATCAATGAGCAGTTCTTC.

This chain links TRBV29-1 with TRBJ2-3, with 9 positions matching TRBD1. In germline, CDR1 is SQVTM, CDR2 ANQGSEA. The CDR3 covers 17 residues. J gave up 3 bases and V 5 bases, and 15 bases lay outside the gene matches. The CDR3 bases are TGCAGCGTTCAGGACCCGGGACAGGGAAGAACGACAGATACGCAGTATTTT. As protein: CSVQDPGQGRTTDTQYF.

Written as DNA, the CDR3 is TGTGCCAGCAGCAGGACAGGGGGCGATTATGGAGAGACCCAGTACTTC. Translation gives CASSRTGGDYGETQYF. The V gene is TRBV7-2, the J gene TRBJ2-5; 11 bases are shared with TRBD1. This CDR3 contains 16 residues. Trimming removed 5 bases from V and 4 bases from J; junction bases left unmatched: 9. Germline lookup yields CDR1 SGHTA and CDR2 FQGNSA.

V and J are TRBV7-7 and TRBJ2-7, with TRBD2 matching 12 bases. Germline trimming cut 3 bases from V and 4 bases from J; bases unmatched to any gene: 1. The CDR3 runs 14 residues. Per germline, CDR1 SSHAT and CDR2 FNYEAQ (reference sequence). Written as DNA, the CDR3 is TGTGCCAGCAGCTTGACTAGCGGGAGTTACGAGCAGTACTTC. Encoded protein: CASSLTSGSYEQYF.

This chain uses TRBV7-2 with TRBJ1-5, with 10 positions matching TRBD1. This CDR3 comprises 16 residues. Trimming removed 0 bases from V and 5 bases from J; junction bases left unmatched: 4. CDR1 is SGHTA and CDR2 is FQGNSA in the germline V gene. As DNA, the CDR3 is TGTGCCAGCAGCTTAGCGCGACAGGGGGCTTATCAGCCCCAGCATTTT. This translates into CASSLARQGAYQPQHF.

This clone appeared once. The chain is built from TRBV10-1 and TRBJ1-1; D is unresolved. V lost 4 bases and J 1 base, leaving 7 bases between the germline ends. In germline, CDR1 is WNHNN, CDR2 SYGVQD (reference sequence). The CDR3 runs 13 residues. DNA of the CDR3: TGCGCCAGCAGTGTGGCAGCGAACACTGAAGCTTTCTTT. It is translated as CASSVAANTEAFF.

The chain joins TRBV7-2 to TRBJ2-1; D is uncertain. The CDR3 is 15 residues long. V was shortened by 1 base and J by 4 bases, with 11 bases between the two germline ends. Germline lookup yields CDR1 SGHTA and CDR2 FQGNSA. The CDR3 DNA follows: TGTGCCAGCAGCTTAGATGGCTTGAGTTACAATGAGCAGTTCTTC. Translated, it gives CASSLDGLSYNEQFF.

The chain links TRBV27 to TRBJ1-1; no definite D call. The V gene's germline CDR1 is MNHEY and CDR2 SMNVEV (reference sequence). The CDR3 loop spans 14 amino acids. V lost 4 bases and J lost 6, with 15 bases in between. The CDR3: CASSSSFQRPEAFF. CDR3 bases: TGTGCCAGCAGTTCCTCCTTCCAGAGACCTGAAGCTTTCTTT.

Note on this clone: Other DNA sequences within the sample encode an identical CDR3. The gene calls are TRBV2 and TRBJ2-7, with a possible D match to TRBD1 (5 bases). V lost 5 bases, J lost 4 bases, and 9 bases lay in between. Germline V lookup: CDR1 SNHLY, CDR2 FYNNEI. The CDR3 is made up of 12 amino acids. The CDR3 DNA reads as TGTGCCAGCAGTCCACAGGCATACGAGCAGTACTTC. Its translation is CASSPQAYEQYF.

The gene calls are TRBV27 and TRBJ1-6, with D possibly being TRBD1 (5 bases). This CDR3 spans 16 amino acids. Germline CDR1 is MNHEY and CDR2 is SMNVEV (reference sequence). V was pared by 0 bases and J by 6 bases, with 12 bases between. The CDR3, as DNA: TGTGCCAGCAGTTTATCGCTGGGGGTTTTTAATTCACCCCTCCACTTT. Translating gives CASSLSLGVFNSPLHF.

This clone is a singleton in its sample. CDR3 loop: CASSGTANEQFF. DNA of the CDR3: TGCGCCAGCAGCGGTACAGCAAATGAGCAGTTCTTC. V is TRBV4-1 and J is TRBJ2-1; D is uncertain. V was pared by 5 bases and J by 7 bases, with 9 bases between. Germline V gene data show CDR1 as MGHRA and CDR2 as YSYEKL. The CDR3 contains 12 residues.

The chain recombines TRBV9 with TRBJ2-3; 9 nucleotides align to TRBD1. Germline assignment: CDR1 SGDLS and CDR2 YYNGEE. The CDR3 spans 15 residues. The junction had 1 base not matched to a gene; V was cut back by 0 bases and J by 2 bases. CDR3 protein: CASSVGTGVTDTQYF. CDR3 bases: TGTGCCAGCAGCGTAGGGACAGGGGTCACAGATACGCAGTATTTT.

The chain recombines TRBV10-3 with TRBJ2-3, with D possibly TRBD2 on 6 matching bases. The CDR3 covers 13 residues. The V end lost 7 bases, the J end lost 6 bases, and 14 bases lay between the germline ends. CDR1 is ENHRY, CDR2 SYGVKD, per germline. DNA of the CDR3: TGTGCCATCACGGCGGGATGGGACGATACGCAGTATTTT. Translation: CAITAGWDDTQYF.

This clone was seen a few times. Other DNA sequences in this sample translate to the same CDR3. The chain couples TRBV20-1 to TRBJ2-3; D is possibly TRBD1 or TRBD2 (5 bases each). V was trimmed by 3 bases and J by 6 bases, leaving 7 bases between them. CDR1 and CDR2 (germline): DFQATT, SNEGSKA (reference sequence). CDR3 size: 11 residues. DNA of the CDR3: TGCAGTGCTAGTGGGACGGATACGCAGTATTTT. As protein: CSASGTDTQYF.

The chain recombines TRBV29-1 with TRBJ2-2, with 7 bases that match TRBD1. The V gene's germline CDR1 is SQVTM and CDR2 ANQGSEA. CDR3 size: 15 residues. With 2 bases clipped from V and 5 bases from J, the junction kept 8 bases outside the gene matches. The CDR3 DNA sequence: TGCAGCGTTGAACGAAGGGACAGCCTAACCGGGGAGCTGTTTTTT. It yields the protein CSVERRDSLTGELFF.

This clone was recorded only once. CDR3 sequence (DNA): TGTGCCAGTAGCCCGACTAGCGGGAGTGGAGATACGCAGTATTTT. It encodes CASSPTSGSGDTQYF. This chain joins TRBV19 and TRBJ2-3; TRBD2 matches 12 bases. CDR1 and CDR2 from the germline V gene are LNHDA and SQIVND (reference sequence). V lost 6 bases and J lost 5; bases outside the gene matches: 6. The CDR3 contains 15 residues.

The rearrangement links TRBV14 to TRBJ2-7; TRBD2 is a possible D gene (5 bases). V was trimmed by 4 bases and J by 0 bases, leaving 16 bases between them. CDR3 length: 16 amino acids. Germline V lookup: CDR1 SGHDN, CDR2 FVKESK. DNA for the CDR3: TGTGCCAGCAGCCCTCACGGGGTAGCCGCCTCCTACGAGCAGTACTTC. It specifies CASSPHGVAASYEQYF.

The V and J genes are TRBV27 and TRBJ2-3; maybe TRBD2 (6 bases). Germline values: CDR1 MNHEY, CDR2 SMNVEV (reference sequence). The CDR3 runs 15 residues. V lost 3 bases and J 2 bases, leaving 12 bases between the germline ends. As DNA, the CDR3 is TGTGCCAGCAGTTTGTTAGCGGCCCCCACAGATACGCAGTATTTT. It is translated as CASSLLAAPTDTQYF.

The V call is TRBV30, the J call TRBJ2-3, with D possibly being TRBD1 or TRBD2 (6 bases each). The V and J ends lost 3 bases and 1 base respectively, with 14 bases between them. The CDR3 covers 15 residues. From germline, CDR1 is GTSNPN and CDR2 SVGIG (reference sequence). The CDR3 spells CAWRPSGAGTDTQYF. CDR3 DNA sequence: TGTGCCTGGAGGCCCTCGGGGGCGGGCACAGATACGCAGTATTTT.

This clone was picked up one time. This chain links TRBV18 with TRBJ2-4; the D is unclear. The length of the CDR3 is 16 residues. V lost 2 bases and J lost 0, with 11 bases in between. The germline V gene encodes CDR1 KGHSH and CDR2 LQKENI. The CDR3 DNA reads TGTGCCAGCTCACCATCTCCAGTACTAGCCAAAAACATTCAGTACTTC. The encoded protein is CASSPSPVLAKNIQYF.

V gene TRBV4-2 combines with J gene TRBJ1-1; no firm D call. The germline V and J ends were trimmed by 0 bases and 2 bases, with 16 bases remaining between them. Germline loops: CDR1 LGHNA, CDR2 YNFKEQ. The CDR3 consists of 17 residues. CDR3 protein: CASSQDYSRGANTEAFF. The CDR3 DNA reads TGTGCCAGCAGCCAAGATTACAGTCGGGGTGCAAACACTGAAGCTTTCTTT.

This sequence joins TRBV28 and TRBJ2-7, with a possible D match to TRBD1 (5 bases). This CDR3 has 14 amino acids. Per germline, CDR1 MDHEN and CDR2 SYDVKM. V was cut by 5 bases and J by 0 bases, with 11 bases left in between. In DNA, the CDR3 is TGTGCCAGCAGTAGGACAACGAGCTCCTACGAGCAGTACTTC. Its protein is CASSRTTSSYEQYF. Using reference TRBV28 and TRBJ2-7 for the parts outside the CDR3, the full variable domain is DVKVTQSSRYLVKRTGEKVFLECVQDMDHENMFWYRQDPGLGLRLIYFSYDVKMKEKGDIPEGYSVSREKKERFSLILESASTNQTSMYLCASSRTTSSYEQYFGPGTRLTVT.

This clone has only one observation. The CDR3 loop is CASSVDNNEAGELFF. CDR3 bases: TGTGCCAGCAGCGTCGACAACAACGAGGCCGGGGAGCTGTTTTTT. The V gene is TRBV7-2, the J gene TRBJ2-2; D not resolved. CDR1 is SGHTA, CDR2 FQGNSA, per germline. This CDR3 region has 15 residues. The V gene lost 5 bases and the J gene lost 6 bases, with 16 bases spanning the gap.

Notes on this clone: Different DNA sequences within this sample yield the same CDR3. The CDR3 DNA reads as TGCGCCAGCAGCCCTGGGACTAGCGGGAATTACAATGAGCAGTTCTTC. Protein sequence: CASSPGTSGNYNEQFF. V usage is TRBV5-1 and J usage is TRBJ2-1, with 13 bases lining up with TRBD2. This CDR3 contains 16 residues. The V gene end was trimmed by 4 bases and the J gene end by 4 bases; junction bases not matched to a gene: 5. CDR1 and CDR2 (germline): SGHRS, YFSETQ.

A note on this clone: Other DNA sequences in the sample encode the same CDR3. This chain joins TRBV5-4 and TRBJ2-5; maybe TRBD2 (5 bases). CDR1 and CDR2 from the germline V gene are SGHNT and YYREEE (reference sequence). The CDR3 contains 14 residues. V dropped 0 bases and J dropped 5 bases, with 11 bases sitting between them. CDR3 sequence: CASSLVGGRETQYF. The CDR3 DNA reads TGTGCCAGCAGCTTGGTGGGCGGGCGGGAGACCCAGTACTTC.

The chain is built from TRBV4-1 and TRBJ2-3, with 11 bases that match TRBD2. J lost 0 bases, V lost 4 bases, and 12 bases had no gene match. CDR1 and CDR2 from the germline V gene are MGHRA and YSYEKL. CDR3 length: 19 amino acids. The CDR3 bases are TGCGCCAGCAGCCGGTTCCCGGGACTAGCGGCCCAAAGCACAGATACGCAGTATTTT. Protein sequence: CASSRFPGLAAQSTDTQYF.